Listed below are T cell receptor beta chains from one sample, sequenced in a study of shared clonotypes between healthy human individuals. Data came from immunoSEQ multiplex PCR; TCRdb stores just in-frame clones and leaves some out. This table has about 530,000 clones, about 79% appearing once. Material: PBMCs. These TCRs come from a woman between 35 and 50 years old in good health. Some clones in this sample may be carry-over from other donors' samples. Both conserved end residues are part of each CDR3. D genes are given only for firm matches. A row's size may be missing; if present it is once, few, many or a size class.

.,TRBJ2-5,.,TRBV7-6,TGTGCCAGCAGCTCCACGCGGGGTTTTCAAGAGACCCAGTACTTC,CASSSTRGFQETQYF
.,TRBJ2-3,.,TRBV28,TGTGCCAGCACCCCCCAGCCTAGGGGAGATACGCAGTATTTT,CASTPQPRGDTQYF
TRBD1,TRBJ2-3,.,TRBV28,TGTGCCAGCAGTTTATCGAGACAGGGGGCTGGAGATACGCAGTATTTT,CASSLSRQGAGDTQYF
.,TRBJ2-5,.,TRBV7-5,TGTGCCAGAAGACCCCATTGGCGGAGACTCCAAGAGACCCAGTACTTC,CARRPHWRRLQETQYF
TRBD1,TRBJ1-4,.,TRBV5-8,TGTGCCAGCGTCCGGAGGGGAGGGGGCATGGAAAAACTGTTTTTT,CASVRRGGGMEKLFF
TRBD1,TRBJ1-5,.,TRBV7-6,TGTGCCAGCAGCTTAGGACAGGGGCTAAGCAATCAGCCCCAGCATTTT,CASSLGQGLSNQPQHF
.,TRBJ2-1,.,TRBV4-1,TGCGCCAGCAGCCAAGCTATCGGCCATTCAGTTGTTGAGCAGTTCTTC,CASSQAIGHSVVEQFF
TRBD2,TRBJ2-1,.,TRBV5-1,TGCGCCAGCAGCGTGACTAGCGGAAATTACAATGAGCAGTTCTTC,CASSVTSGNYNEQFF
TRBD2,TRBJ2-2,few,TRBV10-3,TGTGCCACGGGGACTAGCGGGAGGGAGACCGGGGAGCTGTTTTTT,CATGTSGRETGELFF
.,TRBJ2-7,once,TRBV7-2,TGTGCCAGCAGCCCACAGGCCAGGGGCACCTACGAGCAGTACTTC,CASSPQARGTYEQYF
TRBD1,TRBJ2-7,.,TRBV5-1,TGCGCCAGCAGCTTGGCCGCAACAGGGGGTCAGGACGAGCAGTACTTC,CASSLAATGGQDEQYF
.,TRBJ2-7,.,TRBV6-1,TGTGCCAGCAGTGATTTGGTCGGACGGGGGACCTACGAGCAGTACTTC,CASSDLVGRGTYEQYF
TRBD2,TRBJ2-2,.,TRBV7-9,TGTGCCAGCAGCTTTATGGCGGGAGGAACCGGGGAGCTGTTTTTT,CASSFMAGGTGELFF
.,TRBJ2-3,.,TRBV30,TGTGCCTGGAGTACAGGCGACAGCACAGATACGCAGTATTTT,CAWSTGDSTDTQYF
TRBD2,TRBJ2-4,.,TRBV11-2,TGTGCCAGCAGCTCCCCGGGACTACGGAAAACCAAAAACATTCAGTACTTC,CASSSPGLRKTKNIQYF
TRBD2,TRBJ2-3,.,TRBV7-3,TGTGCCAGCAGCTCCGGGACTAGCGAGACAGATACGCAGTATTTT,CASSSGTSETDTQYF
.,TRBJ2-5,.,TRBV6-1,TGTGCCAGCTGGAGGGGGGGCAGTCCACAAGAGACCCAGTACTTC,CASWRGGSPQETQYF
TRBD2,TRBJ2-7,.,TRBV27,TGTGCCAGCAGTTTAGGGGACGGGCGGGAGAGGACCTACGAGCAGTACTTC,CASSLGDGRERTYEQYF
TRBD2,TRBJ2-5,.,TRBV7-2,TGTGCCAGCAGCCGTGGACTAGCGGGACTCGTGACCCAGTACTTC,CASSRGLAGLVTQYF
.,TRBJ2-3,.,TRBV28,TGTGCCATGGGGCAGGGGGGTACAGATACGCAGTATTTT,CAMGQGGTDTQYF
TRBD1,TRBJ1-1,few,TRBV7-8,TGTGCCAGCAGGCCAGGGGGGACCACTGAAGCTTTCTTT,CASRPGGTTEAFF
.,TRBJ1-1,.,TRBV6-1,TGTGCCAGCAGAGAGGGCGGGAACACTGAAGCTTTCTTT,CASREGGNTEAFF
TRBD2,TRBJ2-1,.,TRBV11-2,TGTGCCAGCAGCTTAGGGGTAGCGGGAGGGCCTGAGGAGCAGTTCTTC,CASSLGVAGGPEEQFF
.,TRBJ1-2,.,TRBV28,TGTGCCAGCAGTAAAGGGGAGTGGGGTGGCTACACCTTC,CASSKGEWGGYTF
.,TRBJ2-3,many,TRBV28,TGTGCCAGCAGTTACGCGGGCTTCGTAGACACAGATACGCAGTATTTT,CASSYAGFVDTDTQYF
.,TRBJ2-3,.,TRBV6-4,TGTGCCAGCAGTGACAAGGGGGAGGCCCACGATACGCAGTATTTT,CASSDKGEAHDTQYF
TRBD1,TRBJ2-5,.,TRBV7-9,TGTGCCAGCAGCCAAAACAGGGGGTGGATAGAGACCCAGTACTTC,CASSQNRGWIETQYF
TRBD2,TRBJ2-1,few,TRBV28,TGTGCCAGCAGTTTATCAGCGGGAGTCCTCAATGAGCAGTTCTTC,CASSLSAGVLNEQFF
TRBD2,TRBJ2-7,once,TRBV27,TGTGCCAGCAGTTCCCCAAGCGGGAGGGCCTACGAGCAGTACTTC,CASSSPSGRAYEQYF
.,TRBJ1-1,few,TRBV5-1,TGCGCCAGCAGCTTGAGGATAGGGGAGAGCACTGAAGCTTTCTTT,CASSLRIGESTEAFF
TRBD2,TRBJ2-1,.,TRBV2,TGTGCCAGCAGTGCGGCGGGAGGGTACAATGAGCAGTTCTTC,CASSAAGGYNEQFF
.,TRBJ2-7,.,TRBV29-1,TGCAGCGTTGTCCCTACAACAGGGCCTACCTACGAGCAGTACTTC,CSVVPTTGPTYEQYF
.,TRBJ2-1,.,TRBV18,TGTGCCAGCTCACCCCGAGTAGCGGTGACCTACAATGAGCAGTTCTTC,CASSPRVAVTYNEQFF
.,TRBJ1-1,few,TRBV30,TGTGCCTGGAGACGGGGCCCATCTCAGCCAGAAGCTTTCTTT,CAWRRGPSQPEAFF
.,TRBJ2-1,.,TRBV28,TGTGCCAGCAGCACGAGTTTACATGAGCAGTTCTTC,CASSTSLHEQFF
.,TRBJ2-3,.,TRBV7-2,TGTGCCAGCAGTTTAGAAAGGGGCACAGATACGCAGTATTTT,CASSLERGTDTQYF
.,TRBJ1-3,.,TRBV5-1,TGCGCCAGCAGCTTGATCGACAGGTTCTCTGGAAACACCATATATTTT,CASSLIDRFSGNTIYF
.,TRBJ1-1,.,TRBV19,TGTGCCAGTATCAACGCCGGGACTCAAAACACTGAAGCTTTCTTT,CASINAGTQNTEAFF
.,TRBJ1-5,.,TRBV9,TGTGCCAGCAGCGATGGCAGTTATCAGCCCCAGCATTTT,CASSDGSYQPQHF
.,TRBJ1-2,.,TRBV14,TGTGCCAGCAGCCCCCGGAGTAGGGGAGGCTATGGCTACACCTTC,CASSPRSRGGYGYTF
.,TRBJ1-2,.,TRBV10-3,TGTGCCATCAGTGCGACAGCTCCCTCTAACTATGGCTACACCTTC,CAISATAPSNYGYTF
.,TRBJ2-7,.,TRBV7-9,TGTGCCAGCAGCCCTCGACTAGGCGACTACGAGCAGTACTTC,CASSPRLGDYEQYF
.,TRBJ2-1,.,TRBV4-2,TGTGCCAGCAGCCTGTGGAACAATGAGCAGTTCTTC,CASSLWNNEQFF
.,TRBJ1-4,.,TRBV19,TGTGCCAGTAGTCCGAGTGCAACTAATGAAAAACTGTTTTTT,CASSPSATNEKLFF
TRBD1,TRBJ2-2,once,TRBV28,TGTGCCAGCAGTAGGGGACAGGGGTTCCCCGGGGAGCTGTTTTTT,CASSRGQGFPGELFF
.,TRBJ1-3,.,TRBV5-1,TGCGCCAGCAGCTTGGCTACAGTACCGGGAAACACCATATATTTT,CASSLATVPGNTIYF
.,TRBJ2-5,.,TRBV6-5,TGTGCCAGCGTGGCCGCAGGGGAAGAGACCCAGTACTTC,CASVAAGEETQYF
TRBD2,TRBJ2-1,once,TRBV5-1,TGCGCCAGCAGCTCTCCCGGGACTAGCGGGAGTACCTACAATGAGCAGTTCTTC,CASSSPGTSGSTYNEQFF
TRBD1,TRBJ1-5,once,TRBV28,TGTGCCAGCAGTTCCGGGACAGGGGGATATCAGCCCCAGCATTTT,CASSSGTGGYQPQHF
.,TRBJ2-1,.,TRBV28,TGTGCCAGCGGACCACTAGGCTCCTACAATGAGCAGTTCTTC,CASGPLGSYNEQFF
TRBD2,TRBJ2-1,once,TRBV29-1,TGCAGCGTTGTCGAAAGCGGGAGGCCCGATGAGCAGTTCTTC,CSVVESGRPDEQFF
TRBD2,TRBJ2-2,.,TRBV2,TGTGCCAGCAGGAAAATTAGCGGGGCCAGGAACACCGGGGAGCTGTTTTTT,CASRKISGARNTGELFF
TRBD2,TRBJ2-1,.,TRBV19,TGTGCCAGTAGTATGCTCCTAGCGGTAAGCTCCTACAATGAGCAGTTCTTC,CASSMLLAVSSYNEQFF